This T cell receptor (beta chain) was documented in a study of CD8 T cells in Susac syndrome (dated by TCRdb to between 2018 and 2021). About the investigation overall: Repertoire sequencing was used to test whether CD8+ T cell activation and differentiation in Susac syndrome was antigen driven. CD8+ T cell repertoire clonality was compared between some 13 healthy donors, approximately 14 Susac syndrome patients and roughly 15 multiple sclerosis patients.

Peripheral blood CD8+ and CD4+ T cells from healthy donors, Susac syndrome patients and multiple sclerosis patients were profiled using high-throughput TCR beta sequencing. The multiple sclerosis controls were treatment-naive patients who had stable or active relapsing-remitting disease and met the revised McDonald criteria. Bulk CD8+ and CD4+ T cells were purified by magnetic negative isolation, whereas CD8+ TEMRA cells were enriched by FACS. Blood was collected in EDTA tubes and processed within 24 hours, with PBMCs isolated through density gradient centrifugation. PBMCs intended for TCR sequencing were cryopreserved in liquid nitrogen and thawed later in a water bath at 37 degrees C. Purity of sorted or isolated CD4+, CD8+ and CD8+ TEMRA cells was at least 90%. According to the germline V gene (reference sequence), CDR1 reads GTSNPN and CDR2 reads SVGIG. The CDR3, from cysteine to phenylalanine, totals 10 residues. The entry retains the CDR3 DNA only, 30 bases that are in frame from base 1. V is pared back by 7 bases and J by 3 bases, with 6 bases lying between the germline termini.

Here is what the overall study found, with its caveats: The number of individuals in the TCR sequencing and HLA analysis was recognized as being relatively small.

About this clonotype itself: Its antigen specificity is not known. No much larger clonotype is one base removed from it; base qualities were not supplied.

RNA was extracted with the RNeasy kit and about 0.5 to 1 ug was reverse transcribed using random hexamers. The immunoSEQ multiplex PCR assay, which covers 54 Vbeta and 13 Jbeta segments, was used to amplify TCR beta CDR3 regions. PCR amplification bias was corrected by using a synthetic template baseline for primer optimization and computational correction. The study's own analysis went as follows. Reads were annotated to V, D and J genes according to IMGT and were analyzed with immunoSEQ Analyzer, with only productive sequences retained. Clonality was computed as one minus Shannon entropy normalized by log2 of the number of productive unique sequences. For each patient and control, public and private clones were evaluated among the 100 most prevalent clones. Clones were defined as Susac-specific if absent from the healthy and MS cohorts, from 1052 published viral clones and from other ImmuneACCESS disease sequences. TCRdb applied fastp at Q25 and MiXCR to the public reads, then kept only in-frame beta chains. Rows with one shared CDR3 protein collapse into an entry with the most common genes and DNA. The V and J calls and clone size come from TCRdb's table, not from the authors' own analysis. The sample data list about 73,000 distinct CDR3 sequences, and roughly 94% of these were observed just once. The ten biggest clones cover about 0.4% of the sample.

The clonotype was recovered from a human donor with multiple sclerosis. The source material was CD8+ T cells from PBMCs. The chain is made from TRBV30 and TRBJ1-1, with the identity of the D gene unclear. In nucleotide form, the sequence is TGTGCCTCACCGGACACTGAAGCTTTCTTT. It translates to CASPDTEAFF.